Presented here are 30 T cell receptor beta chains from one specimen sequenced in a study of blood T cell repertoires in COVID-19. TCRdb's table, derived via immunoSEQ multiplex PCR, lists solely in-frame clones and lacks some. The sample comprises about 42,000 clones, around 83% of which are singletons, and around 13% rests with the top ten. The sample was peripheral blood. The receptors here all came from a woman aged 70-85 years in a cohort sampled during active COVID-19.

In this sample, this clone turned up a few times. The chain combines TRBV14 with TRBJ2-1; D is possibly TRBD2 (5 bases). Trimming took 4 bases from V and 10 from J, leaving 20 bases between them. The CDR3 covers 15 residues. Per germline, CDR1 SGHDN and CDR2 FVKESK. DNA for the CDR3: TGTGCCAGCAGCCCCCGATTGGTCCGACTACAAGAGCAGTTCTTC. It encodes CASSPRLVRLQEQFF.

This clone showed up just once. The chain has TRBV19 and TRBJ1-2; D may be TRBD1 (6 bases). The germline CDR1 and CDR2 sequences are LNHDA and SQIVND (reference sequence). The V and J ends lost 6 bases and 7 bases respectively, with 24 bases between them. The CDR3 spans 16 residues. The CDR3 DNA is TGTGCCAGTAGATATTTACCGGGACAAGTGGCCGGTGGCTACACCTTC. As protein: CASRYLPGQVAGGYTF.

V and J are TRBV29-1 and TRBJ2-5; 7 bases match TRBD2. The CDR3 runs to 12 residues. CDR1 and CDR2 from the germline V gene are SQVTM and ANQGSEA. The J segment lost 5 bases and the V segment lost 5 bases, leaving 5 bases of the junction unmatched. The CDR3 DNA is TGCAGCGTTCAGCGGGGTGGGGAGACCCAGTACTTC. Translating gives CSVQRGGETQYF.

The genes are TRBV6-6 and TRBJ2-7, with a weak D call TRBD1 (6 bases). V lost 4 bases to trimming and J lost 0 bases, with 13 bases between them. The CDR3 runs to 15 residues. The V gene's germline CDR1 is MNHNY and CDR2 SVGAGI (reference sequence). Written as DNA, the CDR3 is TGTGCCAGCAGTTTCGACAGGTCTAGCTCCTACGAGCAGTACTTC. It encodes CASSFDRSSSYEQYF.

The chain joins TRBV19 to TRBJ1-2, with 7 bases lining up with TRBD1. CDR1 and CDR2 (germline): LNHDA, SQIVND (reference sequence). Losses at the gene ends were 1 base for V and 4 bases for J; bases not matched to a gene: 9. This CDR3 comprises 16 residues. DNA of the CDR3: TGTGCCAGTAGTATAGCCGGGACAGAATTTACCTATGGCTACACCTTC. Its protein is CASSIAGTEFTYGYTF.

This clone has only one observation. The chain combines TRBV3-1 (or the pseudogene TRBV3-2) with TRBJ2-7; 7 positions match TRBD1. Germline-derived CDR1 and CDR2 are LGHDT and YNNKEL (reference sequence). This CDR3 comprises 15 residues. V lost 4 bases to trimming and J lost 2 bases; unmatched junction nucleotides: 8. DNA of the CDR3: TGTGCCAGCAGCCCTCTCAACCAGGGGGCCTACGAGCAGTACTTC. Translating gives CASSPLNQGAYEQYF.

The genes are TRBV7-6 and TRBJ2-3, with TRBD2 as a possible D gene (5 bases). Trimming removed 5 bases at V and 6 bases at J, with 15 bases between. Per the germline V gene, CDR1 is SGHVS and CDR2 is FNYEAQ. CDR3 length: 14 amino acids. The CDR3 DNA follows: TGTGCCAGCAGCCCCCCGGGGATCCCCGATACGCAGTATTTT. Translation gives CASSPPGIPDTQYF.

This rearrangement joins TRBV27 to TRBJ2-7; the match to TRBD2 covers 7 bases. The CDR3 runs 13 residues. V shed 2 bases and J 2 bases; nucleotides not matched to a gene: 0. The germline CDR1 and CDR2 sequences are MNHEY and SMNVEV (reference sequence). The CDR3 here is CASSLAGAYEQYF. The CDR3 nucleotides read TGTGCCAGCAGTTTAGCGGGAGCCTACGAGCAGTACTTC.

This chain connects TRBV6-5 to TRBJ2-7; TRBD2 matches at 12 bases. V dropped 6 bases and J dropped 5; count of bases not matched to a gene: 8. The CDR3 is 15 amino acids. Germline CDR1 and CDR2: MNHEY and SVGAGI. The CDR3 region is CASSYPPSGRDEQYF. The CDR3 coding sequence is TGTGCCAGCAGCTATCCCCCTAGCGGGAGGGACGAGCAGTACTTC.

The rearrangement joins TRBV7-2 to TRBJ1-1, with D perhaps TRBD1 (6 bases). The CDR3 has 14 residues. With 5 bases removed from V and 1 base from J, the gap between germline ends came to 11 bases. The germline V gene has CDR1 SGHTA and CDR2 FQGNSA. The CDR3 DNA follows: TGTGCCAGCAGCCCCTGGACAGCGAACACTGAAGCTTTCTTT. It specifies CASSPWTANTEAFF.

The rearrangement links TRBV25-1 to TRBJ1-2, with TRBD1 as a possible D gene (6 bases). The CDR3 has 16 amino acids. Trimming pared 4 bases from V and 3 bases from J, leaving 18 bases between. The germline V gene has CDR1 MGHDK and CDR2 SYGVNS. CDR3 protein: CASSGSGQGLYYGYTF. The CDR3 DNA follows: TGTGCCAGCAGTGGTTCGGGGCAGGGGCTATACTATGGCTACACCTTC.

The CDR3 bases are TGTGCCAGCAGCCTACGGACAGGGGGCGAGGGCGGGCAGTTCTTC. Its protein is CASSLRTGGEGGQFF. The chain recombines TRBV14 with TRBJ2-1; 11 positions match TRBD1. This CDR3 is 15 amino acids long. Trimming took 4 bases from V and 12 from J; bases not matched to a gene: 11. Per germline, CDR1 SGHDN and CDR2 FVKESK.

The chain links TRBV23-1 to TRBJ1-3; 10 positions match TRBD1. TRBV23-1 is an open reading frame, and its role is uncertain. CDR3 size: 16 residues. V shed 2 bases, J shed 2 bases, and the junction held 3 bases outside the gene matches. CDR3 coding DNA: TGCGCCAGCAGTCAAGGCGACAGGGGGCCTGGAAACACCATATATTTT. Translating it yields CASSQGDRGPGNTIYF.

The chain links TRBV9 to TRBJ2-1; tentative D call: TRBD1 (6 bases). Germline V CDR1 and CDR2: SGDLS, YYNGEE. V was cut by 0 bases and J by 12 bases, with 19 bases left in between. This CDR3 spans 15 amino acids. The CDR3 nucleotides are TGTGCCAGCAGCGTAGTGGTGACAGGTCCGGTTGGGCAGTTCTTC. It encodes CASSVVVTGPVGQFF.

The CDR3 reads CASRASANYEQYF. Here the CDR3 DNA reads TGTGCCAGCAGGGCTAGCGCTAACTACGAGCAGTACTTC. The rearrangement joins TRBV27 to TRBJ2-7; D is possibly TRBD2 (6 bases). Trimming took 6 bases from V and 3 from J, leaving 12 bases between them. This CDR3 contains 13 residues. Germline V gene lookup returns CDR1 MNHEY and CDR2 SMNVEV (reference sequence).

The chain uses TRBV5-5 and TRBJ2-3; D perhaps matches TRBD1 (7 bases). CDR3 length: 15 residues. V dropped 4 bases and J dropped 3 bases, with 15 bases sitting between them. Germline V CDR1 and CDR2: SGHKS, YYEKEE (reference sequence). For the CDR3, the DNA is TGTGCCAGCAGCATGGACAGGAGGGGAACAGATACGCAGTATTTT. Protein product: CASSMDRRGTDTQYF.

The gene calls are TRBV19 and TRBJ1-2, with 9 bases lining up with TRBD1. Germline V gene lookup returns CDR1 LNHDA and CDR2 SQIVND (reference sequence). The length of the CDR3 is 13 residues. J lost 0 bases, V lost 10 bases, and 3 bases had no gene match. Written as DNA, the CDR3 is TGTGCCACCGGGACAGGGACTAACTATGGCTACACCTTC. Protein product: CATGTGTNYGYTF.

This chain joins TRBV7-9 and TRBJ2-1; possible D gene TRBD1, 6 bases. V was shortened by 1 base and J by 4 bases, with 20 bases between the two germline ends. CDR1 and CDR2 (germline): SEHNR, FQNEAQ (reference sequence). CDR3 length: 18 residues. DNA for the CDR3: TGTGCCAGCAGCTTAGGTCTGACAGGCCCTACCTCATACAATGAGCAGTTCTTC. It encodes CASSLGLTGPTSYNEQFF.

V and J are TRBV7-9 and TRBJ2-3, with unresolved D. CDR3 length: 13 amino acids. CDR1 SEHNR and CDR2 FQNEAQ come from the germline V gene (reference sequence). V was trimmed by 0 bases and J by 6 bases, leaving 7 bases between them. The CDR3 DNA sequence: TGTGCCAGCAGCTTAGCCCGTATGGATACGCAGTATTTT. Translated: CASSLARMDTQYF.

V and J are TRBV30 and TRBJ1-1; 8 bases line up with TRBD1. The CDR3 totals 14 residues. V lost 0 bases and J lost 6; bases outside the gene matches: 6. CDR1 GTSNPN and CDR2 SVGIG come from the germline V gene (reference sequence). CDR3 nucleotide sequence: TGTGCCTGGAGTGTCGGGACAGGCAGACCTGAAGCTTTCTTT. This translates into CAWSVGTGRPEAFF.

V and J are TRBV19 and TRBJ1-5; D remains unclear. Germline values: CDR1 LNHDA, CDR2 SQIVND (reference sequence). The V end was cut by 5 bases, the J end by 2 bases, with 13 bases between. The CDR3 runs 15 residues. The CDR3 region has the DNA TGTGCCAGTAGTTCGATTAGCCGGGGCAATCAGCCCCAGCATTTT. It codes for CASSSISRGNQPQHF. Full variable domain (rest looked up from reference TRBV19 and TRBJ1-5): DGGITQSPKYLFRKEGQNVTLSCEQNLNHDAMYWYRQDPGQGLRLIYYSQIVNDFQKGDIAEGYSVSREKKESFPLTVTSAQKNPTAFYLCASSSISRGNQPQHFGDGTRLSIL.

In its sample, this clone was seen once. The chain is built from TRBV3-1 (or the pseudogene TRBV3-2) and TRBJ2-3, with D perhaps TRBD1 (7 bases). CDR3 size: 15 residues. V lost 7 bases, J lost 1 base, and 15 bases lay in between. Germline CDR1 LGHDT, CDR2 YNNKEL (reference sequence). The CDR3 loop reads CASTQGGLRTDTQYF. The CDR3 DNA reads TGTGCCAGCACCCAGGGGGGACTCCGCACAGATACGCAGTATTTT.

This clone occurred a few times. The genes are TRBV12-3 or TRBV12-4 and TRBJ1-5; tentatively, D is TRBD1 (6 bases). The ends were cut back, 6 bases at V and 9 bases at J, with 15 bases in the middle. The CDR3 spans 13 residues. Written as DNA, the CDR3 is TGTGCCAGCAGCCAAGGGGGTCTCCCGCCCCAGCATTTT. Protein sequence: CASSQGGLPPQHF.

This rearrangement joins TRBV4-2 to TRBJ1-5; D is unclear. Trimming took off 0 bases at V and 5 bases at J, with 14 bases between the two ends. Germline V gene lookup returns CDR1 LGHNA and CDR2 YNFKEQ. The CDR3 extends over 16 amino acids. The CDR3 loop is CASSQDKAGEYQPQHF. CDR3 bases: TGTGCCAGCAGCCAAGATAAGGCGGGAGAGTATCAGCCCCAGCATTTT.

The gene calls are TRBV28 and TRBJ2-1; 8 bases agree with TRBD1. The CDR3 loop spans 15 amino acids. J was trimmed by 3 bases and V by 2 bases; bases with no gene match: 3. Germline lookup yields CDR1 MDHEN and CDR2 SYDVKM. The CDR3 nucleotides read TGTGCCAGCAGTTTACAGGGGGCGAACTACAATGAGCAGTTCTTC. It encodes CASSLQGANYNEQFF.

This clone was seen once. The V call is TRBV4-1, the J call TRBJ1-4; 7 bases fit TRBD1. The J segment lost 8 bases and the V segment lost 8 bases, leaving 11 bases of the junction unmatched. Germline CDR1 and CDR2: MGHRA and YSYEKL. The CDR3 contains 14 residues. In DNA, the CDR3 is TGCGCCAGCCGGGCCCGACAGGGTGAAGAAAAACTGTTTTTT. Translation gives CASRARQGEEKLFF.

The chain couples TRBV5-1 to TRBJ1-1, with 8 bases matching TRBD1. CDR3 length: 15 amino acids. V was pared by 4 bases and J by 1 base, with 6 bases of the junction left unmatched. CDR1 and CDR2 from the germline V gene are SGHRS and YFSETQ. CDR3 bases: TGCGCCAGCAGCGGACAGGGATTGTCGAACACTGAAGCTTTCTTT. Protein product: CASSGQGLSNTEAFF.

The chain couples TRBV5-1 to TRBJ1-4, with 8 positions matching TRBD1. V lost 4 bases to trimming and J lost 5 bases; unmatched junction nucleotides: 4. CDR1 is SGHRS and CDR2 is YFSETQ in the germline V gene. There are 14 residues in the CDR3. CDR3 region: CASSVQGGNEKLFF. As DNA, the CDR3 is TGCGCCAGCAGCGTACAGGGGGGAAATGAAAAACTGTTTTTT.

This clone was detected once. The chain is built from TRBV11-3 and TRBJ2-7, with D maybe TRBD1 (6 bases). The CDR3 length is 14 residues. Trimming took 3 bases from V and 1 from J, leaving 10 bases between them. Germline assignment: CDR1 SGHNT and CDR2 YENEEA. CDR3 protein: CASSLNRESYEQYF. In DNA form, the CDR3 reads TGTGCCAGCAGCTTGAACAGGGAGTCCTACGAGCAGTACTTC.

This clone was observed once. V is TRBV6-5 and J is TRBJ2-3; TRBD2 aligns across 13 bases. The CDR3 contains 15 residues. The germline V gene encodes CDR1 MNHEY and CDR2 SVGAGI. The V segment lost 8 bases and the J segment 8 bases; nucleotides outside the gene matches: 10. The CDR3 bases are TGTGCCAGCGGGAGGACTAGCGGGAGAGGCGGTACGCAGTATTTT. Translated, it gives CASGRTSGRGGTQYF.